This is a list of T cell receptor beta chains from one sample in a study of metastatic and nonmetastatic thyroid tumors. MiXCR reprocessed the PCR reads for TCRdb. The data show fewer than 25,000 clones, approximately 10% seen once. Sequenced: blood. These receptors all come from a female donor with papillary thyroid cancer or a benign thyroid nodule (not recorded which). Some clones in this sample may be carry-over from other donors' samples. Each CDR3 is given with its conserved first and last residue. Fields, in order: V gene, J gene, clone size, D gene, CDR3 protein, CDR3 DNA. D genes are given only for firm matches. Clone size appears in some rows only: once, few, many, or a class for an expanded clone.

TRBV11-3	TRBJ2-1	many	NA	CASSTGPRGEQFF	TGTGCCAGCAGCACCGGGCCACGCGGTGAGCAGTTCTTC
TRBV6-2/TRBV6-3	TRBJ2-7	NA	NA	CALADGPSYEQYF	TGTGCCCTCGCGGATGGGCCGTCCTACGAGCAATACTTC
TRBV27	TRBJ2-3	NA	NA	CASSFQGGADTQYF	TGTGCCAGCAGTTTTCAAGGTGGCGCAGATACGCAGTATTTT
TRBV4-2	TRBJ2-7	many	TRBD2	CASSQDPSGNSYEQYF	TGTGCCAGCAGCCAAGATCCAAGCGGGAATTCCTACGAGCAGTACTTC
TRBV30	TRBJ1-3	NA	NA	CAWSRVGSHSGNTIYF	TGTGCCTGGAGTCGCGTGGGGTCACACTCTGGAAACACCATATATTTT
TRBV6-2/TRBV6-3	TRBJ2-3	medium-sized	NA	CASSYYTDTQYF	TGTGCCAGCAGTTACTACACAGATACGCAGTATTTT
TRBV3-1	TRBJ1-4	few	NA	CASSQVGTAEKLFF	TGTGCCAGCAGCCAAGTTGGTACAGCTGAAAAACTGTTTTTT
TRBV12-3/TRBV12-4	TRBJ2-1	medium-sized	TRBD2	CASSLGGRPYNEQFF	TGTGCCAGCAGTCTTGGCGGGAGACCCTACAATGAGCAGTTCTTC
TRBV7-7	TRBJ2-2	many	TRBD2	CASSLNIGRPASGELFF	TGTGCTAGCAGCTTAAATATCGGGAGGCCCGCCAGCGGGGAGCTGTTTTTT
TRBV20-1	TRBJ2-7	many	NA	CSARGTALNPYEQYF	TGCAGTGCTAGAGGGACAGCACTTAACCCCTACGAGCAGTACTTC
TRBV6-2/TRBV6-3	TRBJ2-6	large	NA	CASSYNSGANVLTF	TGTGCCAGCAGTTACAACTCTGGGGCCAACGTCCTGACTTTC
TRBV6-2/TRBV6-3	TRBJ2-3	many	TRBD2	CASSSPIPSSSGRYADTQYF	TGTGCCAGCAGTTCACCTATTCCCTCTTCCAGCGGGAGATATGCAGATACGCAGTATTTT
TRBV19	TRBJ1-2	many	NA	CASSIASGSDNYGYTF	TGTGCCAGTAGTATAGCCTCCGGGTCGGATAACTATGGCTACACCTTC
TRBV3-1	TRBJ2-1	many	TRBD2	CASSPGTSDEQFF	TGTGCCAGCAGCCCAGGGACTAGCGATGAGCAGTTCTTC
TRBV4-2	TRBJ2-1	many	TRBD1	CASSQTSDRGGNEQFF	TGTGCCAGCAGCCAAACCTCGGACAGGGGGGGGAATGAGCAGTTCTTC
TRBV16	TRBJ1-2	many	NA	CASSQYSSDSYGYTF	TGTGCCAGCAGCCAATATAGCAGCGACAGCTATGGCTACACCTTC
TRBV6-4	TRBJ2-6	NA	NA	CASSDDSSGANVLTF	TGTGCCAGCAGTGACGACAGCTCTGGGGCAAACGTCCTGACCTTC
TRBV6-4	TRBJ2-1	many	TRBD2	CASSDSLNSGGPYNEQFF	TGTGCCAGCAGTGACTCGTTGAACTCGGGAGGGCCCTACAATGAGCAGTTCTTC
TRBV12-3/TRBV12-4	TRBJ2-1	NA	TRBD1	CASRQPGQGANNEQFF	TGTGCCAGCAGACAACCGGGACAGGGAGCAAACAATGAGCAGTTCTTC
TRBV6-2/TRBV6-3	TRBJ2-3	medium-sized	NA	CASSYSSGDTQYF	TGTGCCAGCAGTTACTCGAGTGGGGATACGCAGTATTTT
TRBV4-3	TRBJ2-1	many	TRBD2	CASSQRTSGDPMGEQFF	TGCGCCAGCAGCCAGCGGACTAGCGGGGACCCTATGGGTGAGCAGTTCTTC
TRBV12-3/TRBV12-4	TRBJ2-3	many	NA	CASSLLDTQYF	TGTGCCAGCAGTTTGTTAGATACGCAGTATTTT
TRBV28	TRBJ1-5	medium-sized	NA	CASVTGSGDVKPQHF	TGTGCCAGCGTAACCGGCTCGGGGGACGTCAAGCCCCAGCATTTT
TRBV6-4	TRBJ2-3	many	TRBD2	CASSDRSGTDTQYF	TGTGCCAGCAGTGACCGTAGCGGGACAGATACGCAGTATTTT
TRBV11-1	TRBJ2-5	many	TRBD1	CASSSHAIGQEDQETQYF	TGTGCCAGCAGCTCACACGCGATAGGACAGGAAGACCAAGAGACCCAGTACTTC
TRBV6-4	TRBJ2-1	many	NA	CASSVAESHNEQFF	TGTGCCAGCAGTGTTGCGGAAAGTCACAATGAGCAGTTCTTC
TRBV29-1	TRBJ1-1	many	NA	CSVEGSGDTEAFF	TGCAGCGTTGAAGGTTCAGGGGACACTGAAGCTTTCTTT
TRBV10-3	TRBJ1-2	few	NA	CAISGDGTGGYTF	TGTGCCATCAGCGGAGACGGTACTGGTGGCTACACCTTC
TRBV6-1	TRBJ1-5	few	NA	CASRSPYDGNQPQHF	TGTGCCAGCCGCTCCCCCTATGACGGTAATCAGCCCCAGCATTTT
TRBV6-1	TRBJ1-1	many	TRBD1	CASSEALTRQGARAFF	TGTGCCAGCAGTGAAGCCCTGACAAGACAGGGGGCTCGTGCTTTCTTT
TRBV4-2	TRBJ2-3	NA	NA	CASSQDQAGGTDTQYF	TGTGCCAGCAGCCAAGATCAGGCAGGGGGGACAGATACGCAGTATTTC
TRBV13	TRBJ2-5	many	TRBD2	CASSSLAGGKTQYF	TGTGCCAGCAGCTCCCTAGCGGGAGGAAAGACCCAGTACTTC
TRBV4-3	TRBJ1-4	many	NA	CASSQDTGATNEKLFF	TGCGCCAGCAGCCAAGATACAGGAGCAACTAATGAAAAACTGTTTTTT
TRBV4-2	TRBJ2-7	many	NA	CASSEAGNTRYEQYF	TGTGCCAGCAGTGAGGCGGGAAATACCCGATACGAGCAGTACTTC
TRBV6-4	TRBJ2-2	medium-sized	TRBD1	CASSQGAAGELFF	TGTGCCAGCAGTCAGGGGGCGGCCGGGGAGCTGTTTTTT
TRBV14	TRBJ2-1	many	TRBD2	CASSPPGTSGLYEQFF	TGTGCCAGCAGCCCACCCGGGACTAGCGGGTTGTATGAGCAGTTCTTC
TRBV20-1	TRBJ2-5	many	TRBD2	CSARRASGSDQETQYF	TGCAGTGCTAGGAGGGCGAGCGGGAGCGATCAAGAGACCCAGTACTTC
TRBV12-3/TRBV12-4	TRBJ1-2	medium-sized	NA	CASSPTGVNYGYTF	TGTGCCAGCAGCCCGACAGGAGTTAACTATGGCTACACCTTC
TRBV10-3	TRBJ2-4	few	NA	CAALRGPEENIQYF	TGTGCCGCACTCCGTGGCCCAGAAGAAAACATTCAGTACTTC
TRBV6-1	TRBJ2-7	medium-sized	TRBD1	CASSTGDRGYEQYF	TGTGCCAGCAGTACAGGTGACAGGGGGTACGAGCAGTACTTC
TRBV30	TRBJ1-3	NA	NA	CAWRHNGGIRNTIYF	TGTGCCTGGAGGCATAATGGGGGCATCCGAAACACCATATATTTT
TRBV28	TRBJ1-5	many	TRBD1	CASSFRQGVTNQPQHF	TGTGCCAGCAGTTTCCGACAGGGGGTTACCAATCAGCCCCAGCATTTT